This record looks at one T cell receptor beta chain sequence and its context. Authors' analysis steps: Amplification of reference gene primers was used by the study to estimate nucleated cell counts. Sequencing was performed with immunoSEQ multiplex PCR; in TCRdb, only in-frame clones are kept and a portion is missing. D and trimming come from the DNA, and the V and J calls and clone size come from that table. Here the sample spans roughly 290,000 clones, around 87% being singletons. Trimming cost V 3 bases and J 8 bases, with 13 bases left between them. CDR3 length: 13 residues. The germline V gene has CDR1 MDHEN and CDR2 SYDVKM. This entry belongs to a study of blood T cell repertoires in COVID-19. Study details: The cDNA or gDNA used as material had been derived from T cells, B-cell-depleted T cells, or PBMCs.

This chain connects TRBV28 to TRBJ1-2; TRBD1 is a possible D gene (6 bases). Sequenced sample: peripheral blood. This sequence was found in a woman between 50 and 59 years old who had recovered from COVID-19. CDR3 amino acids: CASSFGQFGGYTF. The CDR3 bases are TGTGCCAGCAGTTTTGGACAGTTTGGCGGCTACACCTTC.